This T cell receptor (beta chain) was retrieved from a study of cytomegalovirus exposure and HLA in healthy donors. For this clone: No antigen is known for it.

The CDR3 spans 14 residues. Germline CDR1 is LGHNA and CDR2 is YSLEER. V lost 3 bases to trimming and J lost 5 bases, with 13 bases between them. Whole-study findings and limits: Later on, a genetic analysis was performed. It linked a missense variant in DCLRE1C with V- and J-gene trimming of TCR beta.

In the PCR, 60 Vbeta and 13 Jbeta primers were used. Assay used: immunoSEQ multiplex PCR; TCRdb lists only in-frame clones, some missing. Of roughly 120,000 clones listed, about three quarters are singletons. This chain links TRBV4-3 with TRBJ2-5, with TRBD1 as a possible D gene (6 bases). The TCR comes from a woman under 40 in good health and CMV-seronegative. The sequenced material came from PBMCs. The CDR3 loop is CASSQGNREETQYF. CDR3 DNA: TGCGCCAGCAGCCAGGGTAACAGGGAGGAGACCCAGTACTTC.